The present T cell receptor beta chain was sequenced within a study of control samples from healthy donors and cancer patients (dated by TCRdb to 2020 to 2022). Concerning this clone: Its antigen remains unidentified. No base quality values were provided; no much bigger clone lies one nucleotide off.

The protocol used for the library was the immunoSEQ multiplex PCR assay. TCRdb took this table from immuneACCESS and kept in-frame rearrangements with V and J called. Such tables lack part of the clones; where checked against another copy, unresolved V genes explain under half of the gap, and the rest is unexplained. The sample table records some 130,000 clones; more than 80% of these occur just once. More than 2% of the sample comes from the top ten. The germline V gene (reference sequence) yields SEHNR for CDR1 and FQNEAQ for CDR2. The CDR3 holds 14 amino acids from the cysteine to the phenylalanine. CDR3 DNA is the only sequence kept; it has 42 bases, read in frame from the first base. V gives up 5 bases and J gives up 3 bases, and the segment between their germline ends measures 13 bases.

This clonotype was obtained from a man aged 18 to 29 in good health. Recombination joined TRBV7-9 with TRBJ1-1; perhaps TRBD1 is the D gene, with 6 bases matching. Sequenced input: blood. The CDR3 protein: CASSPPQGYTEAFF. The DNA sequence is TGTGCCAGCAGCCCCCCACAGGGCTACACTGAAGCTTTCTTT.